The 25 T cell receptor beta chains presented below share a single source sample, sequenced in a study of cytomegalovirus exposure and HLA in healthy donors (dated by TCRdb to 2016 to 2017). Library generation was performed with the immunoSEQ multiplex PCR assay. For the multiplex PCR, a mixture combining 60 forward primers for TCR Vbeta segments and 13 reverse primers for TCR Jbeta segments was used. The immuneACCESS repertoire file appears here via TCRdb, limited to in-frame rearrangements. These files lack a portion of the clones; in checked studies, under half of the deficit traces to unresolved V genes, and the cause of the others is not known. Within this sample are more than 80,000 clones, with 60% to 85% of them counted one time only. The ten largest clones represent roughly 3% of the sample. The sample consisted of PBMCs. The receptors originated from a male donor in good health and CMV-seropositive.

The chain recombines TRBV5-1 with TRBJ2-2; D is possibly TRBD2 (6 bases). The CDR3 spans 15 residues. Germline CDR1 SGHRS, CDR2 YFSETQ. V was clipped by 4 bases and J by 2 bases, with 12 bases between them. The CDR3 protein is CASSLGTANTGELFF. CDR3 coding DNA: TGCGCCAGCAGCCTCGGGACTGCTAACACCGGGGAGCTGTTTTTT.

The chain carries TRBV14 and TRBJ1-2, with TRBD1 identical over 7 bases. The CDR3 runs to 17 residues. The trim removed 1 base at V and 4 bases at J, leaving 12 bases unmatched. CDR1 and CDR2 (germline): SGHDN, FVKESK. CDR3 sequence reads: CASSQGQGPTVSYGYTF. CDR3 DNA sequence: TGTGCCAGCAGCCAAGGACAGGGCCCCACAGTTTCCTATGGCTACACCTTC.

The chain is built from TRBV9 and TRBJ1-1; possibly TRBD1 for D (5 bases). Trimming removed 0 bases from V and 1 base from J, with 10 bases in between. The germline CDR1 and CDR2 sequences are SGDLS and YYNGEE. The CDR3 has 15 residues. CDR3 sequence: CASSVGGGANTEAFF. The CDR3 DNA sequence: TGTGCCAGCAGCGTAGGGGGTGGGGCGAACACTGAAGCTTTCTTT.

This clone has only one observation. One junction end does not reproduce the germline sequence, and a read error may be involved. The J gene is TRBJ2-2, the V gene TRBV7-7; 12 nucleotides match TRBD2. From germline, CDR1 is SSHAT and CDR2 FNYEAQ (reference sequence). This CDR3 region has 18 residues. DNA for the CDR3: TGTGCTAGCAGCTTAACGGCTAGCGGGAGGGCGAACACCGGGGAGCTGTTTTTT. Translating gives CASSLTASGRANTGELFF.

This clone was detected a few times. V gene TRBV7-3 combines with J gene TRBJ2-7; D unclear. Germline V lookup: CDR1 SGHTA, CDR2 FQGTGA. V was cut by 5 bases and J by 3 bases, with 17 bases left in between. There are 15 residues in the CDR3. CDR3 nucleotides: TGTGCCAGCAGCCTCGGCCCACAGCCAGGCTACGAGCAGTACTTC. This translates into CASSLGPQPGYEQYF.

V is TRBV9 and J is TRBJ1-1, with D possibly being TRBD1 (6 bases). Germline CDR1 is SGDLS and CDR2 is YYNGEE. CDR3 length: 13 amino acids. The V gene lost 3 bases and the J gene lost 4 bases, with 10 bases spanning the gap. The CDR3 nucleotides are TGTGCCAGCAGCGCGGGGGGGGCCACTGAAGCTTTCTTT. This codes for CASSAGGATEAFF.

This rearrangement joins TRBV5-6 to TRBJ1-5; D is unclear. V was clipped by 0 bases and J by 4 bases, with 8 bases between them. This CDR3 is 14 amino acids long. CDR1 and CDR2 (germline): SGHDT, YYEEEE. CDR3 in DNA: TGTGCCAGCAGCTTGGTGGCGGGGAATCAGCCCCAGCATTTT. This encodes CASSLVAGNQPQHF. Full variable domain (rest looked up from reference TRBV5-6 and TRBJ1-5): DAGVTQSPTHLIKTRGQQVTLRCSPKSGHDTVSWYQQALGQGPQFIFQYYEEEERQRGNFPDRFSGHQFPNYSSELNVNALLLGDSALYLCASSLVAGNQPQHFGDGTRLSIL.

The chain links TRBV14 to TRBJ2-7; a possible D gene is TRBD1 (5 bases). This CDR3 has 13 amino acids. CDR1 and CDR2 (germline): SGHDN, FVKESK. Trimming left V 1 base short and J 6 bases short, with 10 bases between. In DNA, the CDR3 is TGTGCCAGCAGCCAAGGTCTGGGGCGCGAGCAGTACTTC. Encoded protein: CASSQGLGREQYF.

The chain uses TRBV4-2 and TRBJ2-3; 9 nucleotides match TRBD2. The CDR3 has 16 amino acids. The germline V gene has CDR1 LGHNA and CDR2 YNFKEQ. V was pared by 0 bases and J by 5 bases, with 6 bases of the junction left unmatched. The CDR3 nucleotides are TGTGCCAGCAGCCAAGATAGGGCGGGAGGGAGAGATACGCAGTATTTT. Translated: CASSQDRAGGRDTQYF.

As concerns this clone: One end of the junction is discordant with germline, which a read error may explain. The chain uses TRBV7-9 and TRBJ1-5; D might be TRBD1 (5 bases). CDR1 and CDR2 from the germline V gene are SEHNR and FQNEAQ (reference sequence). CDR3 length equals 14 residues. The CDR3 region is CASSSDTSNQPQNF. CDR3 DNA: TGTGCCAGCAGCTCGGACACAAGCAATCAGCCCCAGAATTTT.

This chain uses TRBV27 with TRBJ2-3; TRBD2 agrees at 11 bases. V was pared by 4 bases and J by 1 base, with 1 base of the junction left unmatched. Per germline, CDR1 MNHEY and CDR2 SMNVEV (reference sequence). The CDR3 extends over 15 amino acids. The CDR3 DNA reads TGTGCCAGCAGTTCGGGACTAGCGGGCACAGATACGCAGTATTTT. Translated, it gives CASSSGLAGTDTQYF.

V and J are TRBV2 and TRBJ1-6; D not resolved. Trimming removed 6 bases from V and 8 bases from J, with 5 bases in between. The CDR3 consists of 11 residues. Germline CDR1 SNHLY, CDR2 FYNNEI. The CDR3 DNA sequence: TGTGCCAGCAGAGGAGATTCACCCCTCCACTTT. It encodes CASRGDSPLHF.

This clone was detected only once. J is TRBJ2-7 and V is TRBV5-1; TRBD2 might be the D (5 bases). V was shortened by 5 bases and J by 7 bases, with 22 bases between the two germline ends. The V gene's germline CDR1 is SGHRS and CDR2 YFSETQ. This CDR3 region has 15 residues. In nucleotides, the CDR3 is TGCGCCAGCAGTCAAAAGACCGGGCCCACGGGGGAGCAGTACTTC. It specifies CASSQKTGPTGEQYF.

The chain is built from TRBV7-2 and TRBJ2-5, with D tentatively TRBD1 (6 bases). V gave up 4 bases and J gave up 2 bases, with 8 bases separating them. This CDR3 comprises 13 residues. Germline lookup yields CDR1 SGHTA and CDR2 FQGNSA. CDR3 nucleotides: TGTGCCAGCAGCTCCAGGGGACAAGAGACCCAGTACTTC. Its protein is CASSSRGQETQYF.

This chain joins TRBV4-2 and TRBJ2-7; 8 positions match TRBD1. The trim removed 6 bases at V and 0 bases at J, leaving 16 bases unmatched. The CDR3 length is 18 residues. Germline V gives CDR1 LGHNA, CDR2 YNFKEQ. CDR3 residues: CASSYGAPTGTGSYEQYF. The CDR3 bases are TGTGCCAGCAGTTACGGGGCCCCGACCGGGACAGGCTCCTACGAGCAGTACTTC.

The DNA of the CDR3 is TGTGCCAGCGGGGGACTAGCGGGAGTCGCACAAAACATTCAGTACTTC. It translates to CASGGLAGVAQNIQYF. This sequence joins TRBV7-2 and TRBJ2-4; 14 bases map to TRBD2. Germline loops: CDR1 SGHTA, CDR2 FQGNSA. The CDR3 sequence is 16 residues long. V was pared by 8 bases and J by 5 bases, with 8 bases of the junction left unmatched.

The V call is TRBV28, the J call TRBJ2-2, with 7 bases identical to TRBD1. Germline loops: CDR1 MDHEN, CDR2 SYDVKM. V shed 6 bases and J 1 base; nucleotides not matched to a gene: 8. CDR3 length: 16 residues. The CDR3: CASSRPGGVNTGELFF. Here the CDR3 DNA reads TGTGCCAGCAGCCGTCCAGGGGGTGTGAACACCGGGGAGCTGTTTTTT.

This chain connects TRBV4-2 to TRBJ2-5; the match to TRBD1 covers 9 bases. The CDR3 length is 14 residues. The germline gives CDR1 LGHNA, CDR2 YNFKEQ. V was pared by 5 bases and J by 2 bases, with 3 bases of the junction left unmatched. The CDR3 nucleotides are TGTGCCAGCAGCGAGACAGGGGGACAAGAGACCCAGTACTTC. Amino acids: CASSETGGQETQYF.

The V call is TRBV9, the J call TRBJ1-1; 8 bases line up with TRBD1. The V segment lost 4 bases and the J segment 1 base; nucleotides outside the gene matches: 3. This CDR3 comprises 14 residues. Germline V gives CDR1 SGDLS, CDR2 YYNGEE. Written as DNA, the CDR3 is TGTGCCAGCAGCCCCGGGACAGGGAACACTGAAGCTTTCTTT. It encodes CASSPGTGNTEAFF.

The V call is TRBV28, the J call TRBJ1-1; 8 positions match TRBD1. The CDR3 runs 17 residues. The germline V gene encodes CDR1 MDHEN and CDR2 SYDVKM. V shed 3 bases and J 1 base; nucleotides not matched to a gene: 10. The CDR3 bases are TGTGCCAGCAGTTTGACCGGAGTCGGGACAGGGAACACTGAAGCTTTCTTT. Translating gives CASSLTGVGTGNTEAFF.

This clone was detected only once. This chain connects TRBV6-5 to TRBJ2-3; the match to TRBD2 covers 11 bases. V gave up 4 bases and J gave up 1 base; unmatched junction bases: 4. CDR3 length equals 16 residues. CDR1 is MNHEY and CDR2 is SVGAGI in the germline V gene. CDR3 sequence (DNA): TGTGCCAGCAGTTCTAGCGGGGGGCTGGGCACAGATACGCAGTATTTT. Protein: CASSSSGGLGTDTQYF.

DNA of the CDR3: TGTGCCAGCAGCCCCGGGACTAACACAGATACGCAGTATTTT. Encoded protein: CASSPGTNTDTQYF. The chain combines TRBV28 with TRBJ2-3; 7 positions agree with TRBD2. This CDR3 contains 14 residues. V shed 6 bases and J 2 bases; nucleotides not matched to a gene: 5. From germline, CDR1 is MDHEN and CDR2 SYDVKM.

The CDR3 nucleotides read TGCGCCAGCAGCCAAGTGAGGAGCGGGACCGACACCGGGGAGCTGTTTTTT. Translation gives CASSQVRSGTDTGELFF. The V gene is TRBV4-1, the J gene TRBJ2-2, with 7 bases aligning to TRBD2. The CDR3 totals 17 residues. V was clipped by 1 base and J by 3 bases; unmatched bases: 8. Germline CDR1 and CDR2: MGHRA and YSYEKL.

The chain joins TRBV7-9 to TRBJ1-1, with 7 bases that match TRBD1. The CDR3 loop spans 14 amino acids. V dropped 5 bases and J dropped 1; count of bases not matched to a gene: 4. Germline CDR1 is SEHNR and CDR2 is FQNEAQ (reference sequence). The CDR3 bases are TGTGCCAGCAGCCGGGGACAGCCGAACACTGAAGCTTTCTTT. Amino acid sequence: CASSRGQPNTEAFF.

This chain uses TRBV6-5 with TRBJ1-3, with 7 bases fitting TRBD1. Trimming took 6 bases from V and 0 from J; bases not matched to a gene: 5. CDR1 and CDR2 from the germline V gene are MNHEY and SVGAGI. The CDR3 totals 15 residues. As DNA, the CDR3 is TGTGCCAGCAGAGAGGACAGGTTCTCTGGAAACACCATATATTTT. Translation gives CASREDRFSGNTIYF.